The 6 T cell receptor beta chains in this list originate from one sample, sequenced in a study of T-cell memory formation after mild COVID-19. TCRdb re-analysed the 5' RACE reads in MiXCR, keeping a single row per CDR3 protein. The top ten hold roughly 2% of the sample, which has about 130,000 distinct CDR3 sequences, about 5.9% seen once. The sequencing input was PBMCs or a T cell subset sorted from them (not recorded which). The receptors were sampled from an adult woman who had mild COVID-19 (a few samples of this study predate the infection). Cell type and time point are not known.

This clonotype came up many times. The chain employs TRBV12-3 or TRBV12-4 and TRBJ1-4; D ambiguous. CDR3 length equals 14 residues. The germline V and J ends were trimmed by 3 bases and 8 bases, with 13 bases remaining between them. CDR3 DNA: TGTGCCAGCAGTTTTTCTTCAACGGGGGAAAAACTGTTTTTT. As protein: CASSFSSTGEKLFF.

V is TRBV19 and J is TRBJ2-2; D remains ambiguous. V dropped 7 bases and J dropped 6 bases, with 18 bases sitting between them. The CDR3 consists of 15 residues. Germline V gene sequence: CDR1 LNHDA, CDR2 SQIVND (reference sequence). In nucleotides, the CDR3 is TGTGCCAGTACCTCCGCTGGAAGGGTTTCCGGGGAGCTGTTTTTT. Its translation is CASTSAGRVSGELFF. Filled out from reference TRBV19 and TRBJ2-2, the complete variable domain reads DGGITQSPKYLFRKEGQNVTLSCEQNLNHDAMYWYRQDPGQGLRLIYYSQIVNDFQKGDIAEGYSVSREKKESFPLTVTSAQKNPTAFYLCASTSAGRVSGELFFGEGSRLTVL.

The V gene is TRBV5-4, the J gene TRBJ1-2; D unresolved. The CDR3 is made up of 12 amino acids. Germline V gene lookup returns CDR1 SGHNT and CDR2 YYREEE (reference sequence). Trimming stripped 1 base from V and 5 bases from J, with 6 bases between. CDR3 sequence: CASSLPTYGYTF. The DNA of the CDR3 is TGTGCCAGCAGCTTGCCCACTTATGGCTACACCTTC.

This chain joins TRBV12-3 or TRBV12-4 and TRBJ1-6, with D uncertain. V shed 7 bases and J shed 9 bases, with 10 bases lying between them. The CDR3 sequence is 12 residues long. Written as DNA, the CDR3 is TGTGCCAGCACATCCCCTCTTTCACCCCTCCACTTT. This sequence encodes CASTSPLSPLHF.

This clonotype has ten or more counts. The J gene is TRBJ2-1, the V gene TRBV30, with a possible D match to TRBD2 (6 bases). The V end lost 0 bases, the J end lost 14 bases, and 11 bases lay between the germline ends. Germline V lookup: CDR1 GTSNPN, CDR2 SVGIG (reference sequence). The CDR3 loop spans 11 amino acids. Here the CDR3 DNA reads TGTGCCTGGAGTGTCGTTGGCGGGGAGTTCTTC. It encodes CAWSVVGGEFF.

This clonotype was recorded many times. The chain recombines TRBV7-2 with TRBJ2-7, with 9 nucleotides matching TRBD1. The germline V gene encodes CDR1 SGHTA and CDR2 FQGNSA. This CDR3 region has 16 residues. V was clipped by 4 bases and J by 1 base; unmatched bases: 8. CDR3 amino acids: CASSSYTGGASYEQYF. In DNA, the CDR3 is TGTGCCAGCAGCTCATATACAGGGGGCGCTTCCTACGAGCAGTACTTC.